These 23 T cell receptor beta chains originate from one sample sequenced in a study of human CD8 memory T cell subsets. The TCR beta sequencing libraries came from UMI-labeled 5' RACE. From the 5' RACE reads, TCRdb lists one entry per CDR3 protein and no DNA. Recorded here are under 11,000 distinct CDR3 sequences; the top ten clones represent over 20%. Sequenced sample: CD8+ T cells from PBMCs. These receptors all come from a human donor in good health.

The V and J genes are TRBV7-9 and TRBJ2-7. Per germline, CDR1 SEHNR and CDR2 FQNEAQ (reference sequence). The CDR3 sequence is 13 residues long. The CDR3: CASSPKTRYEQYF.

The CDR3: CASSFVGTSGRHEQFF. The chain combines TRBV7-2 with TRBJ2-1; TCRdb's assignment of TRBD2 cannot be checked, as there is no DNA. The CDR3 length is 16 residues. CDR1 and CDR2 from the germline V gene are SGHTA and FQGNSA.

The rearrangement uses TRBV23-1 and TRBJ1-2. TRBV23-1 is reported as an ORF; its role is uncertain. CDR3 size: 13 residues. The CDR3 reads CASRRYSNYGYTF.

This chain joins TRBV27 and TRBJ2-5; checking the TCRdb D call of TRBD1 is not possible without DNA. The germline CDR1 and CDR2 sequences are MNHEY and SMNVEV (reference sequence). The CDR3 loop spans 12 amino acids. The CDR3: CASRGVQETQYF.

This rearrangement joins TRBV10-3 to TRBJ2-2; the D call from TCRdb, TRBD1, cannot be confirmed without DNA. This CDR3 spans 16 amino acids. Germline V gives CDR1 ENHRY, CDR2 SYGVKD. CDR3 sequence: CAITPFPRINTGELFF.

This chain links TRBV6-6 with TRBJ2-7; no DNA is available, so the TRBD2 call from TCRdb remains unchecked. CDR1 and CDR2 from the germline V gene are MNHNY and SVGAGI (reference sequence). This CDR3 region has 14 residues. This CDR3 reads CASSYGLASDEQYF.

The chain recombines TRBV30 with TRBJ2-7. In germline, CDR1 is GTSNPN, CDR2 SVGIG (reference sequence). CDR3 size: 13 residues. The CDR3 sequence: CAWSISLTYEQYF.

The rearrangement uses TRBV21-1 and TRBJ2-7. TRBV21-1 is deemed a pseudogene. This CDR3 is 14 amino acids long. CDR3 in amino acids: CASSKVASSYEQYF.

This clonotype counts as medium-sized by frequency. CDR3 residues: CASSSPGADQGYTF. The rearrangement links TRBV28 to TRBJ1-2; checking the TCRdb D call of TRBD1 is not possible without DNA. Germline V gene data show CDR1 as MDHEN and CDR2 as SYDVKM. The CDR3 extends over 14 amino acids.

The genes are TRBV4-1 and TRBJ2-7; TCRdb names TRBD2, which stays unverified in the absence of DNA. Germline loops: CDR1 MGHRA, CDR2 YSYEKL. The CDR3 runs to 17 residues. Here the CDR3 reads CASSQVLGTSGGYEQYF.

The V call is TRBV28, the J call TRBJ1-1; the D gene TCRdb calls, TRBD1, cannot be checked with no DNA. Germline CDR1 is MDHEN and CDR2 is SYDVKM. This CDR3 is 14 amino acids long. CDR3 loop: CASSRTLPQEKAFF.

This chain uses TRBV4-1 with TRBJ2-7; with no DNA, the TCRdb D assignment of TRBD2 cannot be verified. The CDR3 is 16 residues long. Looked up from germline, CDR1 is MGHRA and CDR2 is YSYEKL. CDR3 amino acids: CASSQEQASLGYEQYF.

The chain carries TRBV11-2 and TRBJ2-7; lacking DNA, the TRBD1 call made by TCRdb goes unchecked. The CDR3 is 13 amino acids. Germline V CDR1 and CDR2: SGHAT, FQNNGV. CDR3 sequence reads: CASSSQTEYEQYF.

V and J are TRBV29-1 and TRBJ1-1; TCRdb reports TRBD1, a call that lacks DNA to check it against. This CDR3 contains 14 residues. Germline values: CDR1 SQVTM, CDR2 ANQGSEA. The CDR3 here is CSVDKTGATLGAFF.

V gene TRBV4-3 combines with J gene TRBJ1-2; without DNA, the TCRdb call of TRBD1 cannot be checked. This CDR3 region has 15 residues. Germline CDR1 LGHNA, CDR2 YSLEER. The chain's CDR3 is CASSQEATTRAGYTF.

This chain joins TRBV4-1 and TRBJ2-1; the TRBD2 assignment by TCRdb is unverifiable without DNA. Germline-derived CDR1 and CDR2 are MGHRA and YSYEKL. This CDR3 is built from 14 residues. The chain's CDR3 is CASNGLAGVNEQFF.

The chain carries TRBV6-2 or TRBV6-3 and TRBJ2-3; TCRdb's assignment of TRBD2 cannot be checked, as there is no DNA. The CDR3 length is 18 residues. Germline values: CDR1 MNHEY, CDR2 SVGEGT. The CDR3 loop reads CASSYSRGLAEATDTQYF.

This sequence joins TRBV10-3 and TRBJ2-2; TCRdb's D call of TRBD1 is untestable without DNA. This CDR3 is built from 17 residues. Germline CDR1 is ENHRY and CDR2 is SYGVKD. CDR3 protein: CAISDPGQGTNTGELFF.

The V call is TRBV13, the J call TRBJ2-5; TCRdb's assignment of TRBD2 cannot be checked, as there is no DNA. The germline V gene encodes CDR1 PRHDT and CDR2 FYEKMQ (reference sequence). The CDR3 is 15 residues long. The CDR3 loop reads CASSLRRELAGTQYF.

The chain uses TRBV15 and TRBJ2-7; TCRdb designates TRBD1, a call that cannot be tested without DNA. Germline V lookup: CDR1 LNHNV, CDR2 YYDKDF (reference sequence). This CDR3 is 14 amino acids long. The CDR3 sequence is CATSVGTGVYEQYF. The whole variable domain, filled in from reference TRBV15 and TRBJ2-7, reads DAMVIQNPRYQVTQFGKPVTLSCSQTLNHNVMYWYQQKSSQAPKLLFHYYDKDFNNEADTPDNFQSRRPNTSFCFLDIRSPGLGDTAMYLCATSVGTGVYEQYFGPGTRLTVT.

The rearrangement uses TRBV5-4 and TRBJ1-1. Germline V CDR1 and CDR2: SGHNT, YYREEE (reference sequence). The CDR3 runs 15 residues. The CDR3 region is CASSLTTGGVTEAFF.

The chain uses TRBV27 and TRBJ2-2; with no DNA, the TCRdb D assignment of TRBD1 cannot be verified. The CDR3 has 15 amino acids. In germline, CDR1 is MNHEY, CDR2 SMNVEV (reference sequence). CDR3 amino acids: CASSLGRGLAGELFF.

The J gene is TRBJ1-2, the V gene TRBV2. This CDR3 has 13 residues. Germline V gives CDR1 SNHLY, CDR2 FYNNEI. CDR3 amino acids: CASRDEQNYGYTF. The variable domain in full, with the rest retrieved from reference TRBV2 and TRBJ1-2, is EPEVTQTPSHQVTQMGQEVILRCVPISNHLYFYWYRQILGQKVEFLVSFYNNEISEKSEIFDDQFSVERPDGSNFTLKIRSTKLEDSAMYFCASRDEQNYGYTFGSGTRLTVV.